The entry that follows covers one T cell receptor beta chain sequence. The sample is drawn from a study of blood T cell repertoires in COVID-19. Study-wide context: Both acute and convalescent COVID-19 samples were obtained from the United States, Italy and Spain. PBMCs, B-cell-depleted T cells, or T cells provided the cDNA or gDNA that made up the material.

Authors' processing steps: Reference gene primer amplification gave estimated nucleated cell counts. Clones were sequenced by immunoSEQ multiplex PCR, and TCRdb holds only the in-frame ones, with some missing. V and J calls and clone size are given by that table; D and trimming were obtained from the DNA. The sample holds roughly 64,000 clones, 90% seen once. The V end was cut by 0 bases, the J end by 1 base, with 13 bases between. The CDR3 covers 16 residues. From germline, CDR1 is SGHKS and CDR2 YYEKEE (reference sequence). V gene TRBV5-5 combines with J gene TRBJ1-2; D is unclear. Sequences were obtained from peripheral blood. This TCR came from a woman over 75 with active COVID-19. The CDR3 here is CASSLGSERFNYGYTF. CDR3 bases: TGTGCCAGCAGCTTGGGGTCGGAGCGATTTAACTATGGCTACACCTTC.